The next 9 T cell receptor beta chains were all read from a single sample in a study of shared clonotypes between healthy human individuals. Data came from immunoSEQ multiplex PCR; TCRdb stores just in-frame clones and leaves some out. There are 950,000 to 1,100,000 clones in the sample; approximately 80% occur only once, and roughly 0.57% lies in the top ten. The source material was memory CD4+ T cells from PBMCs. This sample's subset: CD45RA-negative fraction. Every receptor here comes from a man aged 18 to 35 in good health. Some clones in this sample may be carry-over from other donors' samples.

The gene calls are TRBV6-5 and TRBJ1-2; a weak D match, TRBD1 (5 bases). Trimming took 2 bases from V and 8 from J, leaving 12 bases between them. CDR3 length: 13 amino acids. Germline CDR1 is MNHEY and CDR2 is SVGAGI. CDR3 protein: CASSYHGGGGYTF. The CDR3 DNA is TGTGCCAGCAGTTACCACGGGGGAGGAGGCTACACCTTC.

This chain connects TRBV18 to TRBJ2-3; tentatively, D is TRBD2 (6 bases). V lost 4 bases and J 1 base, leaving 12 bases between the germline ends. The CDR3 length is 15 residues. Germline CDR1 and CDR2: KGHSH and LQKENI. CDR3: CASSLAGSGTDTQYF. CDR3 sequence (DNA): TGTGCCAGCTCACTCGCGGGGTCGGGCACAGATACGCAGTATTTT.

The V and J genes are TRBV25-1 and TRBJ2-5; a possible D gene is TRBD2 (6 bases). The CDR3 is 13 residues long. Germline CDR1 reads MGHDK; CDR2 reads SYGVNS. Trimming removed 5 bases from V and 4 bases from J, with 11 bases in between. The CDR3 protein is CASSPTSRETQYF. The DNA of the CDR3 is TGTGCCAGCAGTCCAACTAGCAGAGAGACCCAGTACTTC.

The chain links TRBV18 to TRBJ1-1; tentative D call: TRBD1 (5 bases). Germline V gene lookup returns CDR1 KGHSH and CDR2 LQKENI. The CDR3 is 16 amino acids. V lost 1 base and J 1 base, leaving 13 bases between the germline ends. CDR3 sequence reads: CASSPLPSGSNTEAFF. DNA for the CDR3: TGTGCCAGCTCACCACTTCCCTCAGGGTCGAACACTGAAGCTTTCTTT.

The rearrangement uses TRBV30 and TRBJ1-4; 8 bases align to TRBD1. The CDR3 extends over 18 amino acids. The germline V gene has CDR1 GTSNPN and CDR2 SVGIG (reference sequence). V was clipped by 0 bases and J by 1 base; unmatched bases: 10. In nucleotides, the CDR3 is TGTGCCTGGAGTGTAATAGGGCGGACAGGGCGAACTAATGAAAAACTGTTTTTT. It encodes CAWSVIGRTGRTNEKLFF.

This clone was seen at least ten times. The same CDR3 can be traced to other DNA sequences in this sample. The gene calls are TRBV4-1 and TRBJ2-2; 9 nucleotides match TRBD1. The V gene's germline CDR1 is MGHRA and CDR2 YSYEKL. Trimming removed 4 bases from V and 7 bases from J; junction bases left unmatched: 10. The CDR3 has 16 residues. This CDR3 is CASSLGGTGGIGELFF. CDR3 bases: TGCGCCAGCAGCCTCGGAGGTACAGGGGGCATCGGGGAGCTGTTTTTT.

For this clone: The sample has other DNA sequences that encode this CDR3 too. The V gene is TRBV5-4, the J gene TRBJ1-3; D might be TRBD1 (6 bases). Looked up from germline, CDR1 is SGHNT and CDR2 is YYREEE (reference sequence). The CDR3 contains 14 residues. With 3 bases removed from V and 2 bases from J, the gap between germline ends came to 9 bases. The CDR3 DNA reads TGTGCCAGCAGCTCGTGGACAGCTGGAAACACCATATATTTT. This codes for CASSSWTAGNTIYF.

The V call is TRBV2, the J call TRBJ1-1; tentatively, D is TRBD1 (5 bases). This CDR3 contains 13 residues. From germline, CDR1 is SNHLY and CDR2 FYNNEI. Deletions cut 7 bases from V and 0 bases from J, with 9 bases between. CDR3: CASKRGLNTEAFF. CDR3 sequence (DNA): TGTGCCAGCAAGAGGGGCCTGAACACTGAAGCTTTCTTT.

The chain is built from TRBV7-9 and TRBJ1-1; 8 bases align to TRBD1. V shed 9 bases, J shed 3 bases, and the junction held 6 bases outside the gene matches. The germline gives CDR1 SEHNR, CDR2 FQNEAQ (reference sequence). CDR3 length equals 13 residues. The CDR3 sequence is CASSYRGDTEAFF. CDR3 nucleotide sequence: TGTGCCAGTAGTTACAGGGGGGACACTGAAGCTTTCTTT.